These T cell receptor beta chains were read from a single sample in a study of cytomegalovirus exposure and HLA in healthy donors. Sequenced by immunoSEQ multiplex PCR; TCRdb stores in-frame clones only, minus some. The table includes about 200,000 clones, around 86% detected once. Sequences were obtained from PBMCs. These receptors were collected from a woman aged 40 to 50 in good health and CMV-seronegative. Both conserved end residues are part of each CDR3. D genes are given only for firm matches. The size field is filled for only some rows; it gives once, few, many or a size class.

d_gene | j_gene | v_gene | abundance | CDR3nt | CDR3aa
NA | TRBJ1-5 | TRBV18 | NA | TGTGCCAGCTCACCACGGAGTAATCAGCCCCAGCATTTT | CASSPRSNQPQHF
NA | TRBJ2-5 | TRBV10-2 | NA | TGCGCCAGCAGTGAGTCGAGGTCTAGGCTTATCAACCCAGAGACCCAGTACTTC | CASSESRSRLINPETQYF
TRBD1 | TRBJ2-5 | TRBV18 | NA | TGTGCCAGCTCACCGCCGACAGGGGGCCGAGAGACCCAGTACTTC | CASSPPTGGRETQYF
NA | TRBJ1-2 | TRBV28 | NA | TGTGCCATCGGGGGATCACATGGCTACACCTTC | CAIGGSHGYTF
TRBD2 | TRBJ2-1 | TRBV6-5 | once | TGTGCCAGCAGTAGACTAGCGGAATACAATGAGCAGTTCTTC | CASSRLAEYNEQFF
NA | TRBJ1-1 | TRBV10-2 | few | TGCGCCAGCAGTGTGAACGGGGTGAACACTGAAGCTTTCTTT | CASSVNGVNTEAFF
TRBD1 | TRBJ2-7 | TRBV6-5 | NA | TGTGCCAGCAGTTACTCCGGGACAGGGGGCTCCGAGCAGTACTTC | CASSYSGTGGSEQYF
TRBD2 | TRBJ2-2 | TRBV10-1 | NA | TGCGCCAGCAGCCTGGGACTAGCGGGAAACACCGGGGAGCTGTTTTTT | CASSLGLAGNTGELFF
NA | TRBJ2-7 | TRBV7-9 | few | TGTGCCAGCAGCTTAGGCGAGTCCTACGAGCAGTACTTC | CASSLGESYEQYF
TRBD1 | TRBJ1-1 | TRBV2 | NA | TGTGCCAGCAGGTACGACAGGGTAAGGTCTACTGAAGCTTTCTTT | CASRYDRVRSTEAFF
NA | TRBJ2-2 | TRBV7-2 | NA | TGTGCCAGCAGCTTAGTGCAGACGAACACCGGGGAGCTGTTTTTT | CASSLVQTNTGELFF
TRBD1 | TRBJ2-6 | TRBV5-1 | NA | TGCGCCAGCAGCAGGGACAGCCTCTCTGGGGCCAACGTCCTGACTTTC | CASSRDSLSGANVLTF
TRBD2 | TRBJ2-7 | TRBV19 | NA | TGTGCCAGTAGTTCGACTAGCGGGAGGGCCTGGCAGTACTTC | CASSSTSGRAWQYF
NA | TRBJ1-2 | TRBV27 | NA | TGTGCCAGCAGTCGGAGGGGTCCCCATGGCTACACCTTC | CASSRRGPHGYTF
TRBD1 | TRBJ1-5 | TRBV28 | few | TGTGCCAGCAGTGACCACAGGGGCTCGGCCAATCAGCCCCAGCATTTT | CASSDHRGSANQPQHF
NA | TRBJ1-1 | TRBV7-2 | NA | TGTGCCAGCAGCCTATCGGCCGAAGCGAGCACTGAAGCTTTCTTT | CASSLSAEASTEAFF
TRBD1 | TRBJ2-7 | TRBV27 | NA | TGTGCCAGCAGTAGCGCCGGGACAGGGGGCTTCCAGCAGTACTTC | CASSSAGTGGFQQYF
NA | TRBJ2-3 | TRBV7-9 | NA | TGTGCCAGCAGCCCCATCGACACTAGCACAGATACGCAGTATTTT | CASSPIDTSTDTQYF